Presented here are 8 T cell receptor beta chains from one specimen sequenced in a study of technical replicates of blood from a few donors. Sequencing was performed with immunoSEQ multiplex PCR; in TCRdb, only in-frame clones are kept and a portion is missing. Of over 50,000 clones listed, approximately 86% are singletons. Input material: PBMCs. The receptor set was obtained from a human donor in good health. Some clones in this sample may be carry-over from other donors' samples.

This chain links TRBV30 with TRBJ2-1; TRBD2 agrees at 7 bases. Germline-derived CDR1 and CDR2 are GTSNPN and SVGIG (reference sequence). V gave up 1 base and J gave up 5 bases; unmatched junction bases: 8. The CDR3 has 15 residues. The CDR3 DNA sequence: TGTGCCTGGAGTGCCTCATGGACTAGACACAATGAGCAGTTCTTC. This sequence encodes CAWSASWTRHNEQFF. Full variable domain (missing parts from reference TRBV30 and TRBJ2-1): SQTIHQWPATLVQPVGSPLSLECTVEGTSNPNLYWYRQAAGRGLQLLFYSVGIGQISSEVPQNLSASRPQDRQFILSSKKLLLSDSGFYLCAWSASWTRHNEQFFGPGTRLTVL.

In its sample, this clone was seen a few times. CDR3 in amino acids: CASSISGSVETQYF. DNA of the CDR3: TGTGCCAGCAGTATCAGCGGGAGTGTTGAGACCCAGTACTTC. The genes are TRBV25-1 and TRBJ2-5; TRBD2 matches at 8 bases. CDR3 length: 14 residues. Germline V gives CDR1 MGHDK, CDR2 SYGVNS. The V segment lost 5 bases and the J segment 5 bases; nucleotides outside the gene matches: 7.

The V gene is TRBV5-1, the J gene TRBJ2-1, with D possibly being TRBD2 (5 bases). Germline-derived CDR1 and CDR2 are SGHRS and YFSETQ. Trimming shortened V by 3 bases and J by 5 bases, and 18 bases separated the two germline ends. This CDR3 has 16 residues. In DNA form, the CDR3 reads TGCGCCAGCAGCTGGCCGAGCGGAGCGATTAACAATGAGCAGTTCTTC. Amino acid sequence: CASSWPSGAINNEQFF.

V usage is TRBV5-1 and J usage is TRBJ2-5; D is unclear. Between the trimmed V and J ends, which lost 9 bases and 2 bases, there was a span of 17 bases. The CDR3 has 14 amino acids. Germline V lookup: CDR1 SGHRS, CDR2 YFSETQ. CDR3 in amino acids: CAKTCGDLQETQYF. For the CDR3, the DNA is TGCGCCAAGACGTGCGGTGATCTGCAAGAGACCCAGTACTTC.

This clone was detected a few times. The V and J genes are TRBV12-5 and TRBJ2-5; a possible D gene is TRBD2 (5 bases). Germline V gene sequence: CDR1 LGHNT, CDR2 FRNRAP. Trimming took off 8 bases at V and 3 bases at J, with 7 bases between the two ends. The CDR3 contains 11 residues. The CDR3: CASLGEETQYF. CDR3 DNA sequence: TGTGCTAGTCTGGGAGAAGAGACCCAGTACTTC.

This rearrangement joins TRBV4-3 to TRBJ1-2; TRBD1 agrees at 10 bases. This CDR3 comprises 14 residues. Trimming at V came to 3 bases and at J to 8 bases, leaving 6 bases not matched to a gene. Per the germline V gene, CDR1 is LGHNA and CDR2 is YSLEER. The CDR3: CASSHTGTGEGYTF. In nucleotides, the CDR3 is TGCGCCAGCAGCCATACCGGGACAGGGGAAGGCTACACCTTC.

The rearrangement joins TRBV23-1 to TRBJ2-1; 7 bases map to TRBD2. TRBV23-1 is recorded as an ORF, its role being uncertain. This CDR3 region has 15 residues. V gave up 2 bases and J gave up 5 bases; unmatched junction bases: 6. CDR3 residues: CASSQGGGRDNEQFF. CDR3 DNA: TGCGCCAGCAGTCAAGGGGGGGGTAGGGACAATGAGCAGTTCTTC.

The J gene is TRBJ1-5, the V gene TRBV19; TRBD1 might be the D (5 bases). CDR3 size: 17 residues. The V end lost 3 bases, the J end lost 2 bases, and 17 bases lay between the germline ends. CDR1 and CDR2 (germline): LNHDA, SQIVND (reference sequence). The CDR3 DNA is TGTGCCAGTAGTATTGGTCGGAGGGGATATGGCAATCAGCCCCAGCATTTT. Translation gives CASSIGRRGYGNQPQHF.